This T cell receptor beta chain originates from a study of OX40 agonist ivuxolimab in advanced cancers. Whole-study findings and limits: Some nonresponders likewise displayed low normalized T-cell clonal expansion. Researchers report that CD8+ T cells had, on average, more expanded clones than CD4+.

There are 13 residues in the CDR3. Trimming took 0 bases from V and 3 from J, leaving 5 bases between them. CDR1 is KGHSH and CDR2 is LQKENI in the germline V gene. Assay: immunoSEQ multiplex PCR; the TCRdb copy retains only in-frame clones and omits some. This sample yields under 90,000 clones, of which roughly 85% are seen a single time; approximately 0.2% belongs to the top ten. With respect to this clone: What it binds is not known.

The sequenced sample was CD4+ or CD8+ T cells sorted from blood, obtained in a trial of the OX40 agonist ivuxolimab. The clonotype comes from an adult with an advanced solid tumor such as melanoma, head and neck, liver or kidney cancer. V gene TRBV18 combines with J gene TRBJ1-1; TRBD1 is a possible D gene (5 bases). CDR3 sequence reads: CASSPPGDTEAFF. The CDR3 DNA is TGTGCCAGCTCACCACCGGGGGACACTGAAGCTTTCTTT.